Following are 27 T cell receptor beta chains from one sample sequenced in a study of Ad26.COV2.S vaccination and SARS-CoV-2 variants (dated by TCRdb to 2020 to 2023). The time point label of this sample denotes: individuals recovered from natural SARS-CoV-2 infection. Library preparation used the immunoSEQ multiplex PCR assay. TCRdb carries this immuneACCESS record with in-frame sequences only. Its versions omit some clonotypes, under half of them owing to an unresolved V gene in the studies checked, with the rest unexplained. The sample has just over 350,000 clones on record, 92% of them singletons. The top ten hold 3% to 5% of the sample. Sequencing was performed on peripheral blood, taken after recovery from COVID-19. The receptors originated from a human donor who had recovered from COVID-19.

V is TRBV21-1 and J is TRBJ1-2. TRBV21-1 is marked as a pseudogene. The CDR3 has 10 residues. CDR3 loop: CASSRYGYTF. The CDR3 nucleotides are TGTGCCAGCAGCAGGTACGGCTACACCTTC.

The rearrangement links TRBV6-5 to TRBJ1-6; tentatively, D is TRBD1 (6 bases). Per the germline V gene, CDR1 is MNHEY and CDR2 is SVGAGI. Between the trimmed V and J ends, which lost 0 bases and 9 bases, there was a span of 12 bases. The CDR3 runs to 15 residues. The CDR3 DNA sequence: TGTGCCAGCAGTTACTCTGTCAGGGGTAGTTCACCCCTCCACTTT. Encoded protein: CASSYSVRGSSPLHF.

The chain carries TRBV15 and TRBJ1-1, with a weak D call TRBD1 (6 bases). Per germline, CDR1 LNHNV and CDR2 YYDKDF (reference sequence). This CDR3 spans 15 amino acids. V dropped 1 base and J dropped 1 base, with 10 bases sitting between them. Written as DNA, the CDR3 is TGTGCCACCAGCAGAGGGGGGGCGGGGAACACTGAAGCTTTCTTT. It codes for CATSRGGAGNTEAFF.

This chain's CDR3 is CASRQGQVNEKLFF. Written as DNA, the CDR3 is TGTGCCAGCAGGCAGGGACAGGTTAATGAAAAACTGTTTTTT. The chain joins TRBV6-5 to TRBJ1-4; the match to TRBD1 covers 8 bases. The CDR3 consists of 14 residues. Germline-derived CDR1 and CDR2 are MNHEY and SVGAGI. The trim removed 6 bases at V and 4 bases at J, leaving 4 bases unmatched.

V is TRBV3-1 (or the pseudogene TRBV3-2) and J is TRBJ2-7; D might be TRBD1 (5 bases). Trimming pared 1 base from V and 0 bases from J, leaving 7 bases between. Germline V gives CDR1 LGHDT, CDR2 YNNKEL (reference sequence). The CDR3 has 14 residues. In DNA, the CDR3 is TGTGCCAGCAGCCAAGGGGGCAACTCCTACGAGCAGTACTTC. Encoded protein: CASSQGGNSYEQYF.

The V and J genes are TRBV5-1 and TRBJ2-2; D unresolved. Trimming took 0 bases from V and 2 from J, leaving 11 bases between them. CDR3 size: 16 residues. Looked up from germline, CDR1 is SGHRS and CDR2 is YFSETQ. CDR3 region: CASSLVPATNTGELFF. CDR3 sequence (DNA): TGCGCCAGCAGCTTGGTTCCAGCTACCAACACCGGGGAGCTGTTTTTT.

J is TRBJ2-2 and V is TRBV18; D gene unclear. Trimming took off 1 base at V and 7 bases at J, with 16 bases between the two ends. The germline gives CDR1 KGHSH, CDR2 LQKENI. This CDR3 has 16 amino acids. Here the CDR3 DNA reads TGTGCCAGCTCACCACTATGGCCCAGTAAAAACGGGGAGCTGTTTTTT. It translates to CASSPLWPSKNGELFF. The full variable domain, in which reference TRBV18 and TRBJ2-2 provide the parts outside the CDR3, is NAGVMQNPRHLVRRRGQEARLRCSPMKGHSHVYWYRQLPEEGLKFMVYLQKENIIDESGMPKERFSAEFPKEGPSILRIQQVVRGDSAAYFCASSPLWPSKNGELFFGEGSRLTVL.

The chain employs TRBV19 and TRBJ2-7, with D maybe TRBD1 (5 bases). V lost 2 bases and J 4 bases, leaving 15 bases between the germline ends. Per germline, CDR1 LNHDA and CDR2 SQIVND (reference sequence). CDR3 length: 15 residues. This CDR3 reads CASSISDSRLYEQYF. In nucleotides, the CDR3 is TGTGCCAGTAGTATAAGCGACAGCCGCTTATACGAGCAGTACTTC. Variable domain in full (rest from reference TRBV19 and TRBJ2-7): DGGITQSPKYLFRKEGQNVTLSCEQNLNHDAMYWYRQDPGQGLRLIYYSQIVNDFQKGDIAEGYSVSREKKESFPLTVTSAQKNPTAFYLCASSISDSRLYEQYFGPGTRLTVT.

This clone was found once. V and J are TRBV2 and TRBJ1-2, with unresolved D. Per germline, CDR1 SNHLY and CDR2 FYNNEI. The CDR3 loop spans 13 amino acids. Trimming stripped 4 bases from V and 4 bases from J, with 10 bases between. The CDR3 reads CASSGRTSYGYTF. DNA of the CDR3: TGTGCCAGCAGTGGACGGACGAGCTATGGCTACACCTTC.

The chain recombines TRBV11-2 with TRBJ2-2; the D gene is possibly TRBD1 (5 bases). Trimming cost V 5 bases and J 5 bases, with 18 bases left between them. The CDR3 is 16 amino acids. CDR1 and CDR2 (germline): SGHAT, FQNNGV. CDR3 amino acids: CASSTRLATGTGELFF. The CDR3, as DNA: TGTGCCAGCAGCACAAGACTGGCAACAGGAACCGGGGAGCTGTTTTTT.

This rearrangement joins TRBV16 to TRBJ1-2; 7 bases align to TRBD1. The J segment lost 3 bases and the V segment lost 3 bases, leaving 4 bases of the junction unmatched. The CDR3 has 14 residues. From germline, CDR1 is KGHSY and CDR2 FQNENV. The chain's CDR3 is CASSQDRTYYGYTF. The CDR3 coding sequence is TGTGCCAGCAGCCAGGACAGGACCTACTATGGCTACACCTTC.

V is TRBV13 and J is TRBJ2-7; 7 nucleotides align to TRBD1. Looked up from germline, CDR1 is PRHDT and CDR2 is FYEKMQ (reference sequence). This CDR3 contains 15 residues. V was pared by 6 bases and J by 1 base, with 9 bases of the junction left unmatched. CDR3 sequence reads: CASRGPGQKSYEQYF. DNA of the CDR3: TGTGCCAGCAGGGGACCGGGACAGAAATCCTACGAGCAGTACTTC. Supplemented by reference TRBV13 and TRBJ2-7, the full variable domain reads AAGVIQSPRHLIKEKRETATLKCYPIPRHDTVYWYQQGPGQDPQFLISFYEKMQSDKGSIPDRFSAQQFSDYHSELNMSSLELGDSALYFCASRGPGQKSYEQYFGPGTRLTVT.

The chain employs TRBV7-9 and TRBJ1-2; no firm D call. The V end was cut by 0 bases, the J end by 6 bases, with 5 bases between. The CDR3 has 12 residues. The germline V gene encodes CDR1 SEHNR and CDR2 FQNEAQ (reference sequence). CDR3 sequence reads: CASSLAVDGYTF. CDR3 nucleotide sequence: TGTGCCAGCAGCTTAGCCGTCGATGGCTACACCTTC.

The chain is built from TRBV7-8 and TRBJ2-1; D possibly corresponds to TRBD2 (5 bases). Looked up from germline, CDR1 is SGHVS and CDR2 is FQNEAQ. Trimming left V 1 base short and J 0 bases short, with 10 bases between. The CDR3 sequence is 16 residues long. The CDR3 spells CASSLVERSSYNEQFF. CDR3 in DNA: TGTGCCAGCAGCTTAGTCGAGCGGAGCTCCTACAATGAGCAGTTCTTC.

CDR3 nucleotides: TGTGCCAGCAGCTTACGTGGGGGACTTTCGAAAGAGACCCAGTACTTC. Residues: CASSLRGGLSKETQYF. This chain uses TRBV7-3 with TRBJ2-5, with D maybe TRBD2 (6 bases). Trimming removed 2 bases at V and 3 bases at J, with 16 bases between. This CDR3 has 16 residues. Germline V lookup: CDR1 SGHTA, CDR2 FQGTGA.

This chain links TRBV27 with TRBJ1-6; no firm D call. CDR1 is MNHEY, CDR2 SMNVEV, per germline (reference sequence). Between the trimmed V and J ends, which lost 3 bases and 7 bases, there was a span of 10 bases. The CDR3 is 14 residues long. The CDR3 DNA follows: TGTGCCAGCAGTTTTCGGCCAAGGAATTCACCCCTCCACTTT. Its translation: CASSFRPRNSPLHF.

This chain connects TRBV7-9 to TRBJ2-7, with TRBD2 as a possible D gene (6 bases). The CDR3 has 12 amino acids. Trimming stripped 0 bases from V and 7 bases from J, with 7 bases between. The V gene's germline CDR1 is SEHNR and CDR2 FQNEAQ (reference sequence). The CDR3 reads CASSLAEGEQYF. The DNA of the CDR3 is TGTGCCAGCAGCTTAGCGGAGGGAGAGCAGTACTTC.

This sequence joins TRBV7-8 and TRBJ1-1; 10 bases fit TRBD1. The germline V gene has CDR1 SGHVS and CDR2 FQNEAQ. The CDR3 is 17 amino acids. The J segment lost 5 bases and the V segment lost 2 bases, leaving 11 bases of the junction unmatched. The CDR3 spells CASSLRDRGSGETEAFF. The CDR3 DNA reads TGTGCCAGCAGCTTAAGGGACAGGGGATCCGGAGAAACTGAAGCTTTCTTT. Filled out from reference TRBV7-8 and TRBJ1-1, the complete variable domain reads GAGVSQSPRYKVAKRGQDVALRCDPISGHVSLFWYQQALGQGPEFLTYFQNEAQLDKSGLPSDRFFAERPEGSVSTLKIQRTQQEDSAVYLCASSLRDRGSGETEAFFGQGTRLTVV.

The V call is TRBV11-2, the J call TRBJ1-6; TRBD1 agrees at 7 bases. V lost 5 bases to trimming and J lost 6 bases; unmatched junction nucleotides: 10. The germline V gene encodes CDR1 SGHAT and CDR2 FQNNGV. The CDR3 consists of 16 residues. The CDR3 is CASSPDRDRVNSPLHF. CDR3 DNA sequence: TGTGCCAGCAGCCCTGACAGGGACCGAGTTAATTCACCCCTCCACTTT.

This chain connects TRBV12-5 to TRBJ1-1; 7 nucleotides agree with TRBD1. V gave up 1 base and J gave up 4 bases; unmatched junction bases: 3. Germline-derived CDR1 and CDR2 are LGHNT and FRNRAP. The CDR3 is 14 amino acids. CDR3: CASGLATGSTEAFF. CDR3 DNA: TGTGCTAGTGGTTTGGCGACAGGGTCCACTGAAGCTTTCTTT.

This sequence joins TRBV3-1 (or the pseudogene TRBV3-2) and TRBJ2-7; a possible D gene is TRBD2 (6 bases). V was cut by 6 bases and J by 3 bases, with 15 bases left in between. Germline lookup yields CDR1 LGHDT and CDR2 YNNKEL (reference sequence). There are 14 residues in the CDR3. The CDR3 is CASRAQGLGYEQYF. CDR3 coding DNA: TGTGCCAGCAGAGCGCAGGGACTGGGCTACGAGCAGTACTTC.

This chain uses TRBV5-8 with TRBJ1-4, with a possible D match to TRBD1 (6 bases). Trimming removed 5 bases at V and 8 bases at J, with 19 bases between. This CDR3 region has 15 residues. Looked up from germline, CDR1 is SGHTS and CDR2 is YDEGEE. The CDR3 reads CASSPGAAGMEKLFF. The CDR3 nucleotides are TGTGCCAGCAGTCCAGGGGCCGCGGGTATGGAAAAACTGTTTTTT.

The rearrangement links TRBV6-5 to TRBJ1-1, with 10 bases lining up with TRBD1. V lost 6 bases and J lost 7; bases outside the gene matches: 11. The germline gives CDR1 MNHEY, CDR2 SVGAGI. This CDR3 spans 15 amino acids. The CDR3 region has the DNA TGTGCCAGCAGAACCGGGACAGGGGCGACGAATGAAGCTTTCTTT. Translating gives CASRTGTGATNEAFF.

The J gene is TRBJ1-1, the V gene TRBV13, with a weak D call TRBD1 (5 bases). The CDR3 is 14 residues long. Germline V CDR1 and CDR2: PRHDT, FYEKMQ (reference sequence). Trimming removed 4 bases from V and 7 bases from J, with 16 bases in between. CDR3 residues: CASSSREGVVEAFF. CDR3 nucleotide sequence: TGTGCCAGCAGCTCGAGGGAAGGGGTGGTTGAAGCTTTCTTT.

CDR3 region: CASSLGGGVYNEQFF. In DNA form, the CDR3 reads TGCGCCAGCAGCTTGGGGGGAGGGGTATACAATGAGCAGTTCTTC. The genes are TRBV5-1 and TRBJ2-1; 7 bases agree with TRBD2. This CDR3 has 15 residues. After removal of 0 bases from V and 4 bases from J, the junction contained 4 bases not matched to a gene. Looked up from germline, CDR1 is SGHRS and CDR2 is YFSETQ. Complete variable domain (other parts from reference TRBV5-1 and TRBJ2-1): KAGVTQTPRYLIKTRGQQVTLSCSPISGHRSVSWYQQTPGQGLQFLFEYFSETQRNKGNFPGRFSGRQFSNSRSEMNVSTLELGDSALYLCASSLGGGVYNEQFFGPGTRLTVL.

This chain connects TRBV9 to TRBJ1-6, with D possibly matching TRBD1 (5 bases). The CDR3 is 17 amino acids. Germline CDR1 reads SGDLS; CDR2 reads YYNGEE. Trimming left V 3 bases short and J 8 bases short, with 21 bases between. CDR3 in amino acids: CASSALVRGAVDSPLHF. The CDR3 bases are TGTGCCAGCAGCGCCTTGGTTCGAGGGGCCGTAGATTCACCCCTCCACTTT.

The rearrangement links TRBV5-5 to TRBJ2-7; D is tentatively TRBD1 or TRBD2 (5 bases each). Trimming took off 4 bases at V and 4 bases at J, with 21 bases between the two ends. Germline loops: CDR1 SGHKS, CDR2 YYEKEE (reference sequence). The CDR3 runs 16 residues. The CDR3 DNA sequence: TGTGCCAGCAGCGCGACCCGAGGGCAGGGTAGTTACGAGCAGTACTTC. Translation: CASSATRGQGSYEQYF.